These T cell receptor beta chains were read from a single sample in a study of immune heterogeneity within non-small cell lung tumors. MiXCR, applied by TCRdb to the multiplex PCR reads, yields one record per CDR3 protein. Among around 4,100 distinct CDR3 sequences listed, about a fifth were seen once. Sequenced sample: lung tumor tissue. All receptors come from a man in his 70s with non-small cell lung cancer. The CDR3 runs from the conserved cysteine through the conserved F or W. Fields, in order: clone size, V gene, D gene, J gene, CDR3 DNA, CDR3 protein. A D gene is named only where the DNA matches it firmly. A clone size is listed for some rows: how often the clone was seen (once, few, many), or a class if it is expanded.

medium-sized	TRBV30	TRBD2	TRBJ2-5	TGTGCCTGGACCCAGGGGACTAGCGGGCGGGAGACCCAGTACTTC	CAWTQGTSGRETQYF
medium-sized	TRBV13	NA	TRBJ2-3	TGTGCCAGCAGCTTCTCGTTCACAGATACGCAGTATTTT	CASSFSFTDTQYF
medium-sized	TRBV20-1	NA	TRBJ2-7	TGCAGTGCTAGAGATGGATACTCCGCCTACGAGCAGTACTTC	CSARDGYSAYEQYF
large	TRBV25-1	NA	TRBJ2-3	TGTGCCAGCAGTCCTAGCGTTTCACTTAGCACAGATACGCAGTATTTT	CASSPSVSLSTDTQYF
NA	TRBV18	NA	TRBJ2-7	TGTGCCAGCCCACCTGGGGGGGAAACGGGACAGACCTACGAGCAGTACTTC	CASPPGGETGQTYEQYF
medium-sized	TRBV6-4	NA	TRBJ2-2	TGTGCCAGCAGTGAAACCGACACGAACACCGGGGAGCTGTTTTTT	CASSETDTNTGELFF
few	TRBV7-2	NA	TRBJ1-2	TGTGCCAGCAGCCCACAGGAAAACTATGGCTACACCTTC	CASSPQENYGYTF
NA	TRBV27	NA	TRBJ1-5	TGTGCCAGCAGTTCCCATGAAGGGGAAGGACATCCCCAGCATTTT	CASSSHEGEGHPQHF
few	TRBV4-1	TRBD1	TRBJ1-5	TGCGCCAGCAGCCAAGCGGACAGGGTGGGTAGTCAGCCCCAGCATTTT	CASSQADRVGSQPQHF
medium-sized	TRBV6-1	NA	TRBJ1-1	TGTGCCAGCAGTGCCCCGGGACACACCACTGAAGCTTTCTTT	CASSAPGHTTEAFF